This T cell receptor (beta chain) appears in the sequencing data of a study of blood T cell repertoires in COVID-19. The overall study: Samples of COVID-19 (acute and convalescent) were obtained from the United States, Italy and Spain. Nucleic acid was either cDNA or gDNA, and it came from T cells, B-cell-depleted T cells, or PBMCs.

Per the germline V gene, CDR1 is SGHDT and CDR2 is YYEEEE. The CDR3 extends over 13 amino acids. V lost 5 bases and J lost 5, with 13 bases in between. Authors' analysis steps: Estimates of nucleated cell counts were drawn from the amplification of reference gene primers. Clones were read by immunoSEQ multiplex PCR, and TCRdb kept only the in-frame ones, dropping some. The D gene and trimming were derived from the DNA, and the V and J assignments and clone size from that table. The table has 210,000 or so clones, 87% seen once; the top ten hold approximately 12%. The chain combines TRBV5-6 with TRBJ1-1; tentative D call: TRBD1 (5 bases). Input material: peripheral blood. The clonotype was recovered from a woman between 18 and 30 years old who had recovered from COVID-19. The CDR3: CASSLRVITEAFF. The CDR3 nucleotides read TGTGCCAGCAGTCTCAGGGTCATTACTGAAGCTTTCTTT.